These 27 T cell receptor beta chains were all obtained from the same sample, sequenced in a study of T-cell reconstitution after alpha-beta-depleted transplantation in children. Researchers prepared the TCRbeta library using unique molecular identifiers, the study reports. TCRdb reprocessed the PCR reads via MiXCR and lists one record per CDR3 protein. Of fewer than 550,000 distinct CDR3 sequences in the sample, roughly an eighth were seen once. The sequenced sample was PBMCs, mostly from graft donor cells, obtained 180 days after TCRalphabeta/CD19-depleted stem cell transplant. These receptors all come from a female patient aged 2 to 10 who had a stem cell transplant for aplastic anemia, so the T cells may come from the graft donor.

This clonotype has more than one count but fewer than ten. The chain recombines TRBV12-3 or TRBV12-4 with TRBJ2-2; possibly TRBD1 for D (5 bases). Between the trimmed V and J ends, which lost 7 bases and 6 bases, there was a span of 15 bases. This CDR3 comprises 14 residues. The DNA for the CDR3 is TGTGCCAGCAACCTCGGACACATTTCCGGGGAGCTGTTTTTT. Translation: CASNLGHISGELFF.

This clonotype appeared a few times. The J gene is TRBJ2-6, the V gene TRBV18; 7 bases align to TRBD1. This CDR3 region has 18 residues. V lost 2 bases and J lost 0; bases outside the gene matches: 7. CDR1 and CDR2 from the germline V gene are KGHSH and LQKENI. In nucleotides, the CDR3 is TGTGCCAGCTCACCAAAAGGACAGGCGCACTCTGGGGCCAACGTCCTGACTTTC. Its protein product is CASSPKGQAHSGANVLTF. Full variable domain (missing parts from reference TRBV18 and TRBJ2-6): NAGVMQNPRHLVRRRGQEARLRCSPMKGHSHVYWYRQLPEEGLKFMVYLQKENIIDESGMPKERFSAEFPKEGPSILRIQQVVRGDSAAYFCASSPKGQAHSGANVLTFGAGSRLTVL.

This clonotype appeared a few times. This rearrangement joins TRBV19 to TRBJ2-1; D uncertain. Germline-derived CDR1 and CDR2 are LNHDA and SQIVND (reference sequence). CDR3 length equals 11 residues. V shed 6 bases and J shed 10 bases, with 10 bases lying between them. The CDR3, as DNA: TGTGCCAGTAGGTTCGGTCCCGAGCAGTTCTTC. Translating it yields CASRFGPEQFF.

The chain has TRBV25-1 and TRBJ1-1; D might be TRBD1 (5 bases). V was cut by 2 bases and J by 5 bases, with 15 bases left in between. This CDR3 is built from 15 residues. Per germline, CDR1 MGHDK and CDR2 SYGVNS. The CDR3 here is CASSEREGRRTEAFF. CDR3 bases: TGTGCCAGCAGTGAAAGGGAGGGGCGCCGGACTGAAGCTTTCTTT.

V and J are TRBV11-1 and TRBJ2-3, with D possibly being TRBD1 or TRBD2 (5 bases each). The CDR3 is 19 residues long. V was cut by 4 bases and J by 4 bases, with 27 bases left in between. Germline CDR1 reads SGHAT; CDR2 reads FQDESV (reference sequence). The CDR3 here is CASSSYAGTSPFGSDTQYF. The CDR3, as DNA: TGTGCCAGCAGCTCCTACGCCGGGACCAGCCCCTTCGGCTCAGATACGCAGTATTTT.

CDR3 sequence: CASSSWDREAFF. As DNA, the CDR3 is TGTGCCAGCAGTTCTTGGGACAGAGAAGCTTTCTTT. V usage is TRBV6-2 or TRBV6-3 and J usage is TRBJ1-1; 7 bases map to TRBD1. Trimming took 4 bases from V and 8 from J; bases not matched to a gene: 4. The CDR3 loop spans 12 amino acids. The germline gives CDR1 MNHEY, CDR2 SVGEGT.

This clonotype was recorded at least ten times. The chain uses TRBV5-1 and TRBJ2-1; no clear D gene. The germline CDR1 and CDR2 sequences are SGHRS and YFSETQ. This CDR3 is 16 amino acids long. Trimming removed 4 bases at V and 0 bases at J, with 14 bases between. The CDR3 loop reads CASSRGPLSSYNEQFF. CDR3 in DNA: TGCGCCAGCAGCCGCGGTCCTCTTAGCTCCTACAATGAGCAGTTCTTC.

This chain connects TRBV6-2 or TRBV6-3 to TRBJ1-1; no reliable D call. With 5 bases removed from V and 2 bases from J, the gap between germline ends came to 9 bases. The CDR3 is made up of 13 amino acids. Germline CDR1 and CDR2: MNHEY and SVGEGT. CDR3 coding DNA: TGTGCCAGCAGTAGACGGGAAAACACTGAAGCTTTCTTT. This sequence encodes CASSRRENTEAFF.

This clonotype came up a few times. The chain's CDR3 is CASSREALSSTDTQYF. For the CDR3, the DNA is TGTGCCAGCAGCCGGGAAGCGTTGTCTAGCACAGATACGCAGTATTTT. This rearrangement joins TRBV28 to TRBJ2-3; D may be TRBD2 (5 bases). Trimming left V 6 bases short and J 0 bases short, with 16 bases between. From germline, CDR1 is MDHEN and CDR2 SYDVKM. This CDR3 contains 16 residues.

The chain is built from TRBV28 and TRBJ2-1; possibly TRBD2 for D (6 bases). CDR3 length: 18 residues. Germline CDR1 MDHEN, CDR2 SYDVKM. Trimming left V 6 bases short and J 5 bases short, with 26 bases between. Here the CDR3 DNA reads TGTGCCAGCAGCCTCGACAGACTAGGTCTCCCACTTAACAATGAGCAGTTCTTC. Translated, it gives CASSLDRLGLPLNNEQFF.

A few counts support this clonotype. The V and J genes are TRBV29-1 and TRBJ1-1; 7 positions agree with TRBD1. V was clipped by 7 bases and J by 4 bases; unmatched bases: 24. The germline CDR1 and CDR2 sequences are SQVTM and ANQGSEA. The CDR3 loop spans 18 amino acids. The CDR3 here is CSGRWWKGDRDGLTEAFF. In nucleotides, the CDR3 is TGCAGCGGGCGATGGTGGAAAGGAGACAGGGACGGTCTCACTGAAGCTTTCTTT.

CDR3: CASSPRYSPYEQYF. In nucleotides, the CDR3 is TGTGCCAGCAGCCCGAGGTACAGTCCCTACGAGCAGTACTTC. This chain uses TRBV4-2 with TRBJ2-7; D gene unclear. The germline gives CDR1 LGHNA, CDR2 YNFKEQ. This CDR3 has 14 residues. With 4 bases removed from V and 2 bases from J, the gap between germline ends came to 12 bases.

The chain recombines TRBV30 with TRBJ2-7; unclear D gene. Trimming removed 3 bases from V and 1 base from J, with 7 bases in between. CDR1 GTSNPN and CDR2 SVGIG come from the germline V gene (reference sequence). The CDR3 runs to 12 residues. Here the CDR3 reads CAWRSRSYEQYF. In nucleotides, the CDR3 is TGTGCCTGGAGAAGCCGATCCTACGAGCAGTACTTC.

The chain links TRBV9 to TRBJ2-3; D not certain. This CDR3 region has 16 residues. Trimming cost V 0 bases and J 6 bases, with 17 bases left between them. Germline V CDR1 and CDR2: SGDLS, YYNGEE. CDR3 sequence (DNA): TGTGCCAGCAGCGTAGAGTTTGGGGTCGCGGTGGATACGCAGTATTTT. This sequence encodes CASSVEFGVAVDTQYF.

DNA of the CDR3: TGTGCCAGCAGCTTGGGGGGACTAGGGCCCTACAATGAGCAGTTCTTC. It specifies CASSLGGLGPYNEQFF. The chain is built from TRBV7-2 and TRBJ2-1; 8 bases are shared with TRBD2. Germline CDR1 is SGHTA and CDR2 is FQGNSA. CDR3 length: 16 residues. The trim removed 3 bases at V and 2 bases at J, leaving 6 bases unmatched.

This clonotype appeared a few times. The V and J genes are TRBV19 and TRBJ1-2; D gene uncertain. The germline gives CDR1 LNHDA, CDR2 SQIVND (reference sequence). Trimming cost V 7 bases and J 4 bases, with 16 bases left between them. This CDR3 is 14 amino acids long. The CDR3 is CASKASGRGYGYTF. CDR3 bases: TGTGCCAGTAAAGCGTCGGGAAGAGGCTATGGCTACACCTTC.

This clonotype came up a few times. The chain links TRBV7-3 to TRBJ2-7; 8 bases align to TRBD2. Looked up from germline, CDR1 is SGHTA and CDR2 is FQGTGA. J gave up 7 bases and V 5 bases, and 10 bases lay outside the gene matches. The CDR3 is made up of 14 amino acids. DNA for the CDR3: TGTGCCAGCAGCCAGGGACACCGGGGGGGGGAGCAGTACTTC. It encodes CASSQGHRGGEQYF.

This clonotype was counted ten times or more. The rearrangement links TRBV20-1 to TRBJ2-3, with D uncertain. V was cut by 6 bases and J by 7 bases, with 17 bases left in between. Per the germline V gene, CDR1 is DFQATT and CDR2 is SNEGSKA (reference sequence). This CDR3 comprises 13 residues. The CDR3 spells CSADRYDSYTQYF. The CDR3, as DNA: TGCAGTGCCGACCGCTACGACTCTTATACGCAGTATTTT.

The rearrangement joins TRBV27 to TRBJ2-7, with 9 positions matching TRBD1. Germline CDR1 and CDR2: MNHEY and SMNVEV (reference sequence). The V and J ends lost 9 bases and 5 bases, in that order; junction bases with no gene match: 14. CDR3 length equals 15 residues. This CDR3 is CARRVLRDRVHEQYV. The CDR3 DNA reads TGTGCCAGGAGAGTACTGCGGGACAGGGTGCACGAGCAGTACGTC.

This clonotype was counted ten times or more. This chain uses TRBV6-1 with TRBJ1-4; D is perhaps TRBD1 (5 bases). V lost 3 bases, J lost 10 bases, and 15 bases lay in between. There are 14 residues in the CDR3. CDR1 is MNHNS, CDR2 SASEGT, per germline. The CDR3 coding sequence is TGTGCCAGCAGTGAGGGACGCGGGCTGGGAAAACTGTTTTTT. This sequence encodes CASSEGRGLGKLFF.

This clonotype was counted many times. The gene calls are TRBV20-1 and TRBJ2-3; weak D call: TRBD2 (5 bases). The germline V gene encodes CDR1 DFQATT and CDR2 SNEGSKA (reference sequence). This CDR3 contains 15 residues. The V gene lost 1 base and the J gene lost 1 base, with 12 bases spanning the gap. This CDR3 reads CSARGRGKGTDTQYF. In DNA, the CDR3 is TGCAGTGCTAGAGGGAGAGGGAAGGGCACAGATACGCAGTATTTT.

This sequence joins TRBV4-3 and TRBJ2-5, with D hard to call. CDR3 length: 13 residues. Trimming removed 0 bases at V and 5 bases at J, with 7 bases between. In germline, CDR1 is LGHNA, CDR2 YSLEER. In DNA, the CDR3 is TGCGCCAGCAGCCAAGATTATAGGGAGACCCAGTACTTC. Its translation: CASSQDYRETQYF.

This clonotype came up many times. This chain connects TRBV20-1 to TRBJ1-3; tentatively, D is TRBD1 (5 bases). V lost 2 bases and J 1 base, leaving 18 bases between the germline ends. The CDR3 contains 17 residues. Germline CDR1 reads DFQATT; CDR2 reads SNEGSKA (reference sequence). Written as DNA, the CDR3 is TGCAGTGCTAGACCTCGGAGGGGCAGTCCGTCTGGAAACACCATATATTTT. Its protein product is CSARPRRGSPSGNTIYF.

The chain combines TRBV7-2 with TRBJ2-1; 7 nucleotides agree with TRBD1. CDR1 and CDR2 (germline): SGHTA, FQGNSA. The CDR3 covers 13 residues. The V segment lost 5 bases and the J segment 13 bases; nucleotides outside the gene matches: 11. CDR3 DNA: TGTGCCAGCAGCCGAGACTGGGACAGTGACCAGTTCTTC. It encodes CASSRDWDSDQFF.

This clonotype was observed many times. The rearrangement links TRBV5-5 to TRBJ2-1; D remains ambiguous. Trimming removed 7 bases from V and 9 bases from J, with 11 bases in between. Germline V lookup: CDR1 SGHKS, CDR2 YYEKEE (reference sequence). The CDR3 runs to 11 residues. For the CDR3, the DNA is TGTGCCAGCCTGGGTAGGTGTGAGCAGTTCTTC. As protein: CASLGRCEQFF. The full variable domain, its missing parts supplied by reference TRBV5-5 and TRBJ2-1, is DAGVTQSPTHLIKTRGQQVTLRCSPISGHKSVSWYQQVLGQGPQFIFQYYEKEERGRGNFPDRFSARQFPNYSSELNVNALLLGDSALYLCASLGRCEQFFGPGTRLTVL.

This clonotype was picked up many times. At one of its ends the junction is not consistent with the germline gene, which may arise from a read error. The chain joins TRBV10-2 to TRBJ2-7; 8 nucleotides agree with TRBD1. The CDR3 extends over 14 amino acids. The germline gives CDR1 WSHSY, CDR2 SAAADI. CDR3 region: CASSTRQGPYEQYF. The CDR3 coding sequence is TGTGCCAGCAGCACCCGACAGGGGCCCTACGAGCAGTACTTC.

The chain is built from TRBV27 and TRBJ2-1; 8 nucleotides agree with TRBD2. This CDR3 is 15 amino acids long. J gave up 8 bases and V 6 bases, and 12 bases lay outside the gene matches. From germline, CDR1 is MNHEY and CDR2 SMNVEV (reference sequence). The CDR3 spells CASSLVGGEHHEQFF. The CDR3 nucleotides read TGTGCCAGCAGCCTGGTCGGGGGGGAACACCATGAGCAGTTCTTC.